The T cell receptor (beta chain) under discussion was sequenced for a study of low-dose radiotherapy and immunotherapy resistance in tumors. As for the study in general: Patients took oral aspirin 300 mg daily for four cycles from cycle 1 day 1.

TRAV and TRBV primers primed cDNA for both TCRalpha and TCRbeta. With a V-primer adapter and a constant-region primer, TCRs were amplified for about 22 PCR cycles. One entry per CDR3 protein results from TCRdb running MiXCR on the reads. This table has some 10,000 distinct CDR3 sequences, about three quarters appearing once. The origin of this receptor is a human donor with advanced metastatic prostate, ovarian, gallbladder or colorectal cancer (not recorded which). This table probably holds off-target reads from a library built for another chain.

CDR3: CASSRDNEQFF. The CDR3 nucleotides are TGTGCCAGCAGCCGTGACAATGAGCAGTTCTTC. This chain links TRBV9 with TRBJ2-1; D is ambiguous. The CDR3 is 11 residues long. Germline V lookup: CDR1 SGDLS, CDR2 YYNGEE. The V end lost 4 bases, the J end lost 5 bases, and 4 bases lay between the germline ends.